This note documents a single T cell receptor (beta chain) sequence. The CDR3 is 17 residues long. In germline, CDR1 is SGDLS, CDR2 YYNGEE. Trimming removed 0 bases from V and 1 base from J, with 16 bases in between. The data belong to a study of T cell changes during pregnancy in multiple sclerosis. The table came from immunoSEQ multiplex PCR; TCRdb's copy has only in-frame clones and leaves some out. This table has approximately 68,000 clones, roughly 91% appearing once. The chain links TRBV9 to TRBJ1-1; a possible D gene is TRBD1 (5 bases). This sequence originates from a female donor in good health, enrolled as a control in a pregnancy study. Sequenced material: peripheral blood, taken in the third trimester of pregnancy. The CDR3 bases are TGTGCCAGCAGCGTAGGGGCCGCAGGGATGACGAACACTGAAGCTTTCTTT. Protein product: CASSVGAAGMTNTEAFF.